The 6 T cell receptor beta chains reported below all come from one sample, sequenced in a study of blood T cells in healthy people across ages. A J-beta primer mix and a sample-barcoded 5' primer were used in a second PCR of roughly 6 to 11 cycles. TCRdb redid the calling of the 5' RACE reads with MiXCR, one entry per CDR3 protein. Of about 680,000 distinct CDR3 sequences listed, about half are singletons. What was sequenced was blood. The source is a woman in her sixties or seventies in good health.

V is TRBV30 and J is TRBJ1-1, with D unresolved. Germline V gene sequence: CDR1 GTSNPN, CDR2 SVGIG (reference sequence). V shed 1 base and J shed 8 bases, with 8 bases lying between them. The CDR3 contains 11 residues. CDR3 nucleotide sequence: TGTGCCTGGAGTGGGCTTAGGGAAGCTTTCTTT. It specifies CAWSGLREAFF.

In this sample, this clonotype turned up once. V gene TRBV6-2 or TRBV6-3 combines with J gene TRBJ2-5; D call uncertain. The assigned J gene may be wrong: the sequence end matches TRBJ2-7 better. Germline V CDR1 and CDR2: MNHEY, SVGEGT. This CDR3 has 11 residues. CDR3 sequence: CASSYPSEQYF. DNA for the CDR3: TGTGCCAGCAGTTACCCCTCCGAGCAGTACTTC.

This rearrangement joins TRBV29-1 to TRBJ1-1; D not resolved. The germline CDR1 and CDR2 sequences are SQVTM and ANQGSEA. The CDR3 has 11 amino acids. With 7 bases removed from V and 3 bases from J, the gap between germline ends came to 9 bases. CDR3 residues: CSAAVDTEAFF. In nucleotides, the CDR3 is TGCAGCGCAGCAGTGGACACTGAAGCTTTCTTT. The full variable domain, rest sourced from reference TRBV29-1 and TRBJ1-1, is SAVISQKPSRDICQRGTSLTIQCQVDSQVTMMFWYRQQPGQSLTLIATANQGSEATYESGFVIDKFPISRPNLTFSTLTVSNMSPEDSSIYLCSAAVDTEAFFGQGTRLTVV.

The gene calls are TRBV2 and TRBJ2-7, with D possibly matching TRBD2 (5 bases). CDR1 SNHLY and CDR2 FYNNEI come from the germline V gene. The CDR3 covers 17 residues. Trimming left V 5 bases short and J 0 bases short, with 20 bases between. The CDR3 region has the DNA TGTGCCAGCAGTATAGCCCAAAGCGGAATTACCTCCTACGAGCAGTACTTC. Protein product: CASSIAQSGITSYEQYF. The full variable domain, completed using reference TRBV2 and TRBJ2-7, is EPEVTQTPSHQVTQMGQEVILRCVPISNHLYFYWYRQILGQKVEFLVSFYNNEISEKSEIFDDQFSVERPDGSNFTLKIRSTKLEDSAMYFCASSIAQSGITSYEQYFGPGTRLTVT.

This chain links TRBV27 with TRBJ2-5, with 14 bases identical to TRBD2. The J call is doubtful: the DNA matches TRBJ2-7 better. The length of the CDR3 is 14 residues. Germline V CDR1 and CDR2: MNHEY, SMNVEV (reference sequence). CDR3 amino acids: CASSDGLAGGEQYF. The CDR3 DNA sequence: TGTGCCAGCAGTGACGGACTAGCGGGAGGCGAGCAGTACTTC.

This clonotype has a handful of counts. The CDR3 protein is CASSGTGPETQYF. The CDR3 DNA reads TGTGCCAGCAGCGGGACAGGACCAGAGACCCAGTACTTC. The chain is built from TRBV7-9 and TRBJ2-5; 8 positions match TRBD1. V was clipped by 5 bases and J by 4 bases; unmatched bases: 3. Germline CDR1 SEHNR, CDR2 FQNEAQ (reference sequence). The CDR3 sequence is 13 residues long.